This is a list of T cell receptor beta chains from one sample in a study of T cell responses to AZD1222 COVID-19 vaccine. Only in-frame clones appear in the TCRdb table, and some are missing; sequencing was by immunoSEQ multiplex PCR. The sample records around 150,000 clones, approximately 92% being singletons. This specimen was peripheral blood, taken 28 days after the second AZD1222 dose. Receptors originate from an adult who received the AZD1222 COVID-19 vaccine. CDR3s include the opening cysteine and the closing phenylalanine or tryptophan. D genes are given only for firm matches.

>TRBV27|TRBJ1-2|.|13
CASGPGGADGYTF
TGTGCCAGTGGGCCGGGGGGCGCGGATGGCTACACCTTC
>TRBV4-3|TRBJ1-2|.|17
CASSQDLGGGDNYGYTF
TGCGCCAGCAGCCAAGATTTGGGAGGGGGAGACAACTATGGCTACACCTTC
>TRBV15|TRBJ2-2|TRBD2|16
CATTGLAGGGGGELFF
TGTGCCACCACCGGACTAGCGGGAGGCGGTGGCGGGGAGCTGTTTTTT
>TRBV10-3|TRBJ1-1|.|14
CAISESGTPLEAFF
TGTGCCATCAGTGAGTCGGGGACACCTCTTGAAGCTTTCTTT
>TRBV14|TRBJ2-1|.|16
CASSPPGRGFYNEQFF
TGTGCCAGCAGCCCCCCGGGCCGGGGGTTTTACAATGAGCAGTTCTTC
>TRBV30|TRBJ2-1|.|13
CAWSVLLYNEQFF
TGTGCCTGGAGCGTTCTCCTCTACAATGAGCAGTTCTTC
>TRBV3-1/TRBV3-2|TRBJ1-2|.|15
CASSQAARGNYGYTF
TGTGCCAGCAGCCAAGCGGCCCGCGGTAACTATGGCTACACCTTC
>TRBV27|TRBJ2-2|.|16
CAVRPNLGPGSGELFF
TGTGCCGTTCGTCCTAATCTTGGCCCAGGGAGCGGGGAGCTGTTTTTT
>TRBV18|TRBJ2-7|TRBD2|15
CASSPPASGRHEQYF
TGTGCCAGCTCACCACCGGCTAGCGGGAGACACGAGCAGTACTTC
>TRBV28|TRBJ1-2|.|16
CASSLDAGMGSYGYTF
TGTGCCAGCAGTTTGGATGCAGGGATGGGCTCCTATGGCTACACCTTC
>TRBV10-1|TRBJ2-7|.|14
CASSPGTHSYEQYF
TGCGCCAGCAGTCCCGGGACACACTCCTACGAGCAGTACTTC
>TRBV5-1|TRBJ1-3|.|16
CASSPEPRDSGNTIYF
TGCGCCAGCAGCCCGGAACCTCGGGACTCTGGAAACACCATATATTTT
>TRBV6-5|TRBJ1-2|TRBD1|13
CASPQGPNYGYTF
TGTGCCAGTCCACAGGGGCCTAACTATGGCTACACCTTC